This TCR beta chain originates from a study of T cells in women clearing cervical HPV infection. The study, taken as a whole, reports: Each sample's T-cell count was unknown, possibly confounding richness.

The germline V gene has CDR1 LNHDA and CDR2 SQIVND (reference sequence). The CDR3 runs to 16 residues. To note about this clone: The antigen remains undetermined. The CDR3 end falls 3 residues outside the read, so it is completed with the germline J gene.

Cervical HPV DNA detected by MY09/MY11 PCR, typed by dot-blot. Repertoires were generated with immunoSEQ multiplex PCR, while TCRdb's copy carries only in-frame clones and drops some. The repertoire table contains 20,000 to 25,000 clones. This chain joins TRBV19 and TRBJ2-3; 10 bases map to TRBD1. The source of this sequence is a woman between 18 and 75 years old with a cervical HPV16 infection that either progressed to CIN3+ or cleared (not recorded which). The sequencing sample was made of blood buffy coat. The CDR3 loop reads CASSTRDRGGNQPQYF. CDR3 DNA (partial): TGTGCCAGTAGTACCCGGGACAGGGGAGGAAATCAGCCG.